This T cell receptor beta chain was documented in a study of regulatory T cells in long-lasting Graves disease. The authors built TCR beta libraries using iRepertoire HTBI primers and Arm-PCR of CDR3 regions. In TCRdb, the multiplex PCR reads were re-called with MiXCR into one record per CDR3 protein. The sample consists of about 470,000 distinct CDR3 sequences, roughly 21% of them appearing once. Time point: persistent/refractory GD, antithyroid drugs over 5 years with positive TRAb. The TCR library was prepared using RNA isolated from PBMCs. This clonotype was seen more than once but under ten times. The CDR3 has 15 amino acids. V was trimmed by 2 bases and J by 0 bases, leaving 10 bases between them. From germline, CDR1 is GTSNPN and CDR2 SVGIG (reference sequence).

The sequence came from a female donor with Graves disease. The starting material was peripheral blood mononuclear cells (PBMCs), obtained when the disease was refractory, from a patient treated with antithyroid drugs. The chain is built from TRBV30 and TRBJ1-4, with D perhaps TRBD1 (5 bases). CDR3 coding DNA: TGTGCCTGGAGTCTGGGGGGATCAACTAATGAAAAACTGTTTTTT. It yields the protein CAWSLGGSTNEKLFF.